Detailed here is one TCR beta chain. Its antigen is undetermined. This specimen belongs to a study of cytomegalovirus exposure and HLA in healthy donors. The V and J ends lost 1 base and 7 bases respectively, with 18 bases between them. The CDR3 runs 16 residues. Germline V lookup: CDR1 SGHRS, CDR2 YFSETQ. Repertoires were generated with immunoSEQ multiplex PCR, while TCRdb's copy carries only in-frame clones and drops some. Of roughly 150,000 clones listed, nearly 90% are singletons. The donors were part of the validation cohort, which consisted of over a hundred subjects and was separate from the first cohort of under 850 subjects. Study-level findings and limits: Reports indicated that the classifier achieved high specificity and sensitivity in diagnosing cytomegalovirus status. Later, an analysis found that TCR clusters from the first cohort tended to co-occur in the 120 or so validation repertoires. A few of the chains that were CMV-associated were confirmed in vitro to be specific for CMV antigens.

Specimen: PBMCs. The source of this sequence is a man younger than 35 in good health and CMV-seropositive. The chain joins TRBV5-1 to TRBJ2-1, with D possibly TRBD1 on 6 matching bases. The CDR3 region has the DNA TGCGCCAGCAGCTTGCAGGGGTTACAATCTTGGAATGAGCAGTTCTTC. Its protein is CASSLQGLQSWNEQFF. Supplemented by reference TRBV5-1 and TRBJ2-1, the full variable domain reads KAGVTQTPRYLIKTRGQQVTLSCSPISGHRSVSWYQQTPGQGLQFLFEYFSETQRNKGNFPGRFSGRQFSNSRSEMNVSTLELGDSALYLCASSLQGLQSWNEQFFGPGTRLTVL.